The rows below give T cell receptor beta chains drawn from one sample of a study of cytomegalovirus exposure and HLA in healthy donors. Measured with immunoSEQ multiplex PCR; TCRdb has only the in-frame clones, and not every one. This sample has roughly 200,000 clones, with approximately 78% found just once. Sequencing was done on a sample of PBMCs. The receptor set was obtained from a woman aged 30 to 39 in good health and CMV-seropositive. Both conserved end residues are part of each CDR3. Fields, in order: V gene, D gene, J gene, clone size, CDR3 protein, CDR3 DNA. A D gene is named only where the DNA matches it firmly. Rows give clone size only sometimes, using once, few, many, or a class for an expanded clone.

TRBV10-1	-	TRBJ2-2	few	CASSRANTGELFF	TGCGCCAGCAGTCGAGCGAACACCGGGGAGCTGTTTTTT
TRBV30	-	TRBJ2-7	once	CAWSVNRALEQYF	TGTGCCTGGAGTGTTAACAGGGCACTCGAGCAGTACTTC
TRBV4-1	-	TRBJ2-7	-	CASSQEVRSSYEQYF	TGCGCCAGCAGCCAAGAGGTGAGGAGCTCCTACGAGCAGTACTTC
TRBV6-5	TRBD2	TRBJ2-3	-	CACRTRLADTQYF	TGTGCCTGCCGGACTAGGTTAGCAGATACGCAGTATTTT
TRBV6-5	TRBD1	TRBJ2-7	-	CASTSPGQGVYEQYF	TGTGCCAGCACCTCCCCGGGACAGGGAGTTTACGAGCAGTACTTC
TRBV6-1	-	TRBJ1-1	-	CASRAGEMNTEAFF	TGTGCCAGCAGGGCGGGGGAGATGAACACTGAAGCTTTCTTT
TRBV28	-	TRBJ1-1	-	CASISGGLGVGTEAFF	TGTGCCAGCATCTCGGGCGGGTTGGGAGTAGGAACTGAAGCTTTCTTT
TRBV6-5	-	TRBJ2-6	-	CASSTQSGANVLTF	TGTGCCAGCAGTACCCAGTCTGGGGCCAACGTCCTGACTTTC
TRBV4-1	-	TRBJ1-2	-	CASSRETEKIGYTF	TGCGCCAGCAGCCGAGAGACTGAGAAAATAGGCTACACCTTC
TRBV2	TRBD1	TRBJ2-7	-	CASRRDRVYEQYF	TGTGCCAGCAGACGGGACAGGGTCTACGAGCAGTACTTC
TRBV4-1	-	TRBJ2-5	-	CASSPDQIDREAQYF	TGCGCCAGCAGCCCTGATCAGATAGACAGGGAGGCCCAGTACTTC
TRBV2	-	TRBJ2-3	-	CASRAQASGDTQYF	TGTGCCAGCAGGGCTCAAGCTTCGGGAGATACGCAGTATTTT
TRBV27	-	TRBJ2-2	-	CASSPLQRGWTGELFF	TGTGCCAGCAGTCCGCTTCAGCGCGGGTGGACCGGGGAGCTGTTTTTT
TRBV7-2	-	TRBJ1-2	-	CASSLEPGSQGWGYTF	TGTGCCAGCAGCTTAGAACCAGGGTCGCAGGGCTGGGGCTACACCTTC
TRBV27	TRBD2	TRBJ2-1	once	CASTYQTPSGRGNEQFF	TGTGCCAGCACCTACCAAACCCCTAGCGGGAGGGGGAATGAGCAGTTCTTC
TRBV5-6	-	TRBJ2-7	-	CASSLVGGYEQYF	TGTGCCAGCAGCTTGGTCGGGGGCTACGAGCAGTACTTC
TRBV4-1	-	TRBJ1-1	-	CASSSRGGIEAFF	TGCGCCAGCAGCTCCCGGGGGGGGATTGAAGCTTTCTTT
TRBV5-6	TRBD1	TRBJ1-2	-	CASSTGTAARGYTF	TGTGCCAGCAGCACAGGGACAGCCGCACGGGGCTACACCTTC
TRBV18	-	TRBJ1-1	once	CASSISGRENTEAFF	TGTGCCAGCTCAATCTCCGGGAGGGAGAACACTGAAGCTTTCTTT
TRBV29-1	-	TRBJ2-7	-	CSVPAGKAYEQYF	TGCAGCGTTCCGGCGGGAAAGGCCTACGAGCAGTACTTC
TRBV2	TRBD2	TRBJ2-3	once	CASSEGRGLADFKDTQYF	TGTGCCAGCAGTGAAGGTCGGGGACTAGCGGACTTTAAGGATACGCAGTATTTT
TRBV6-1	TRBD1	TRBJ2-2	-	CASSPGTANTGELFF	TGTGCCAGCAGTCCCGGGACAGCGAACACCGGGGAGCTGTTTTTT
TRBV28	-	TRBJ1-1	-	CASSPDRGRHTEAFF	TGTGCCAGCAGCCCAGACCGAGGAAGGCACACTGAAGCTTTCTTT
TRBV7-8	-	TRBJ2-7	-	CASSLMGLPGTYEQYF	TGTGCCAGCAGCTTAATGGGGCTACCCGGAACCTACGAGCAGTACTTC
TRBV30	TRBD1	TRBJ2-7	-	CAWSPSRTGITSEQYF	TGTGCCTGGAGCCCGAGCCGGACAGGGATAACCAGCGAGCAGTACTTC
TRBV9	TRBD2	TRBJ2-7	-	CASSVETGGSYEQYF	TGTGCCAGCAGCGTAGAAACGGGAGGCTCCTACGAGCAGTACTTC
TRBV19	-	TRBJ2-3	once	CASSILSPDSPTDTQYF	TGTGCCAGTAGTATTTTATCCCCGGACAGTCCCACAGATACGCAGTATTTT
TRBV6-1	TRBD2	TRBJ2-7	-	CASSEARAGGYEQYF	TGTGCCAGCAGTGAAGCTAGAGCGGGAGGCTACGAGCAGTACTTC
TRBV7-2	-	TRBJ1-1	-	CASSLSVNTEAFF	TGTGCCAGCAGCTTATCAGTGAACACTGAAGCTTTCTTT
TRBV10-1	TRBD1	TRBJ2-7	-	CASSEYRQGHYEQYF	TGCGCCAGCAGTGAGTATAGACAGGGGCACTACGAGCAGTACTTC
TRBV11-2	-	TRBJ1-2	-	CASSLDLGTVLGGYTF	TGTGCCAGCAGCTTAGACTTAGGGACTGTCCTTGGAGGCTACACCTTC
TRBV5-4	-	TRBJ2-3	-	CASSLSLETSTDTQYF	TGTGCCAGCAGCTTGTCCCTGGAGACTAGCACAGATACGCAGTATTTT
TRBV25-1	-	TRBJ2-3	-	CASSDTGGRDTDTQYF	TGTGCCAGCAGTGACACGGGTGGACGGGACACAGATACGCAGTATTTT
TRBV30	TRBD2	TRBJ2-3	-	CAWNLAVTDTQYF	TGTGCCTGGAATCTAGCGGTCACAGATACGCAGTATTTT
TRBV5-1	-	TRBJ2-5	-	CASSLSTPTRGIEETQYF	TGCGCCAGCAGCTTATCCACTCCGACAAGAGGGATCGAAGAGACCCAGTACTTC
TRBV9	-	TRBJ2-1	-	CASNYVVGSEQLF	TGTGCCAGCAACTACGTAGTCGGGAGTGAGCAGCTCTTC
TRBV19	TRBD2	TRBJ2-2	-	CASTEFGLAGVLSTGELFF	TGTGCCAGTACCGAATTCGGACTAGCGGGAGTTTTAAGCACCGGGGAGCTGTTTTTT
TRBV9	TRBD2	TRBJ2-5	-	CASSVISGSPLGETQYF	TGTGCCAGCAGCGTAATCAGCGGGAGTCCCCTCGGGGAGACCCAGTACTTC
TRBV4-2	TRBD2	TRBJ2-2	many	CASSLPAGDTGELFF	TGTGCCAGCAGTCTCCCAGCGGGGGACACCGGGGAGCTGTTTTTT
TRBV27	TRBD1	TRBJ2-1	-	CASSLGTGGVNEQFF	TGTGCCAGCAGTTTAGGGACAGGGGGGGTCAATGAGCAGTTCTTC
TRBV5-6	TRBD1	TRBJ1-2	-	CASSLVDRGANYGYTF	TGTGCCAGCAGCTTGGTGGACAGGGGTGCTAACTATGGCTACACCTTC
TRBV4-1	-	TRBJ2-7	-	CASSQDKRSYEQYF	TGCGCCAGCAGCCAAGATAAGCGCTCCTACGAGCAGTACTTC
TRBV28	-	TRBJ1-5	-	CASSTTQGQPQHF	TGTGCCAGCAGTACCACACAGGGACAGCCCCAGCATTTT
TRBV10-3	TRBD2	TRBJ2-5	-	CAISESGTSGRLRQETQYF	TGTGCCATCAGTGAGTCTGGGACTAGCGGGAGGTTGAGGCAAGAGACCCAGTACTTC
TRBV25-1	-	TRBJ1-1	-	CASSEYGVPEAFF	TGTGCCAGCAGTGAATACGGGGTACCTGAAGCTTTCTTT
TRBV19	-	TRBJ2-1	-	CASSPRLTRPGLNEQFF	TGTGCCAGTAGTCCACGCTTGACTAGACCCGGTTTGAATGAGCAGTTCTTC
TRBV5-8	TRBD1	TRBJ1-1	-	CASSGQGYTEAFF	TGTGCCAGCAGCGGACAGGGGTACACTGAAGCTTTCTTT
TRBV10-1	TRBD1	TRBJ2-7	few	CASSRLTGDSYEQYF	TGCGCCAGCAGCCGATTGACAGGGGACTCCTACGAGCAGTACTTC
TRBV11-2	-	TRBJ2-7	-	CASSWSGSEQYF	TGTGCCAGCAGCTGGTCAGGCTCCGAGCAGTACTTC
TRBV6-1	-	TRBJ1-1	-	CASSRKRLGGTEAFF	TGTGCCAGCAGTCGCAAAAGACTGGGAGGGACTGAAGCTTTCTTT
TRBV7-8	-	TRBJ2-7	few	CASSLAGGQTYEQYF	TGTGCCAGCAGCTTAGCGGGGGGACAGACCTACGAGCAGTACTTC
TRBV5-1	-	TRBJ1-4	-	CASSSGVGAAHEKLFF	TGCGCCAGCAGCTCAGGTGTGGGGGCGGCGCATGAAAAACTGTTTTTT
TRBV4-1	TRBD1	TRBJ1-2	-	CASSQVGRRGNGYTF	TGCGCCAGCAGCCAAGTCGGTCGCAGGGGGAATGGCTACACCTTC
TRBV29-1	-	TRBJ2-1	-	CSVEEQDLGVEQFF	TGCAGCGTTGAAGAACAGGACCTGGGCGTTGAGCAGTTCTTC
TRBV28	TRBD1	TRBJ2-7	-	CASSLTGTYEQYF	TGTGCCAGCAGTTTGACAGGGACCTACGAGCAGTACTTC
TRBV10-3	-	TRBJ2-1	-	CAISELEVNEQFF	TGTGCCATCAGTGAGTTGGAGGTCAATGAGCAGTTCTTC
TRBV5-1	-	TRBJ2-7	-	CASSLLSGAYEQYF	TGCGCCAGCAGCTTGTTATCGGGAGCCTACGAGCAGTACTTC
TRBV29-1	TRBD1	TRBJ1-2	-	CSVERQGFHGYTF	TGCAGCGTGGAGAGACAGGGCTTTCATGGCTACACCTTC
TRBV11-3	-	TRBJ1-1	few	CASSLDVEGEAFF	TGTGCCAGCAGCTTAGATGTGGAGGGGGAAGCTTTCTTT